Below, 21 T cell receptor beta chains from the same sample are listed, as sequenced in a study of patients and donors after allogeneic stem cell transplantation. A single record per CDR3 protein comes from TCRdb applying MiXCR to the RT-PCR reads. The sample contains some 960,000 distinct CDR3 sequences, roughly 18% of which appear only once. The source material was blood, either unsorted or a sorted T cell fraction (not recorded which). The receptors come from a human donor who was either an allogeneic HSCT recipient or a stem cell or donor lymphocyte infusion donor (not recorded which). It is not recorded whose cells these are; they may come from a transplant donor.

The sample holds many counts of this clonotype. This chain joins TRBV29-1 and TRBJ1-1, with TRBD1 matching 9 bases. Germline assignment: CDR1 SQVTM and CDR2 ANQGSEA. This CDR3 region has 13 residues. The trim removed 7 bases at V and 4 bases at J, leaving 7 bases unmatched. Here the CDR3 reads CSALQGASTEAFF. The DNA of the CDR3 is TGCAGCGCCTTACAGGGGGCGAGCACTGAAGCTTTCTTT.

A few counts support this clonotype. J is TRBJ2-7 and V is TRBV12-3 or TRBV12-4, with TRBD2 matching 9 bases. There are 15 residues in the CDR3. V dropped 5 bases and J dropped 2; count of bases not matched to a gene: 7. CDR3 region: CASSTGTSLAYEQYF. Here the CDR3 DNA reads TGTGCCAGCAGTACCGGGACTAGCTTAGCCTACGAGCAGTACTTC.

The chain employs TRBV5-1 and TRBJ2-3, with 12 nucleotides matching TRBD2. This CDR3 region has 17 residues. Germline-derived CDR1 and CDR2 are SGHRS and YFSETQ. J gave up 4 bases and V 0 bases, and 6 bases lay outside the gene matches. The CDR3 region has the DNA TGCGCCAGCAGCTTGGGCGGACTAGCGGGAAGGTCAGATACGCAGTATTTT. As protein: CASSLGGLAGRSDTQYF. Filled out from reference TRBV5-1 and TRBJ2-3, the complete variable domain reads KAGVTQTPRYLIKTRGQQVTLSCSPISGHRSVSWYQQTPGQGLQFLFEYFSETQRNKGNFPGRFSGRQFSNSRSEMNVSTLELGDSALYLCASSLGGLAGRSDTQYFGPGTRLTVL.

The table lists this clonotype with a few counts. The rearrangement uses TRBV3-1 and TRBJ2-3; D unclear. CDR1 is LGHDT, CDR2 YNNKEL, per germline (reference sequence). This CDR3 spans 13 amino acids. The V end lost 2 bases, the J end lost 8 bases, and 11 bases lay between the germline ends. The CDR3 spells CASSQYWAGTQYF. The CDR3 coding sequence is TGTGCCAGCAGCCAATATTGGGCCGGTACGCAGTATTTT.

This clonotype was found a few times. The chain combines TRBV9 with TRBJ2-4; TRBD2 aligns across 7 bases. The V segment lost 2 bases and the J segment 0 bases; nucleotides outside the gene matches: 2. CDR3 length: 15 amino acids. The V gene's germline CDR1 is SGDLS and CDR2 YYNGEE. CDR3: CASSVGGIAKNIQYF. The CDR3 nucleotides read TGTGCCAGCAGCGTGGGAGGGATAGCCAAAAACATTCAGTACTTC.

This clonotype was seen only once. In nucleotides, the CDR3 is TGTGCCAGTAGTATAAACCCCCTAGACTGGGAGCCCCAGCATTTT. It codes for CASSINPLDWEPQHF. This rearrangement joins TRBV19 to TRBJ1-5; D is ambiguous. CDR3 length: 15 residues. The germline V gene has CDR1 LNHDA and CDR2 SQIVND (reference sequence). Trimming removed 2 bases at V and 8 bases at J, with 16 bases between.

The rearrangement joins TRBV24-1 to TRBJ1-2; 7 nucleotides align to TRBD1. The CDR3 contains 15 residues. Germline CDR1 reads KGHDR; CDR2 reads SFDVKD. J gave up 13 bases and V 1 base, and 14 bases lay outside the gene matches. CDR3 bases: TGTGCCACCAGTGATTTAGGCCGCGGGACAGCCTTCGGCACCTTC. Translating gives CATSDLGRGTAFGTF.

This clonotype was seen a single time. This CDR3 fails to terminate in the conserved phenylalanine or tryptophan, so it likely reflects a read error. This chain connects TRBV7-3 to TRBJ2-3, with D hard to call. The CDR3 runs 15 residues. Germline V lookup: CDR1 SGHTA, CDR2 FQGTGA. Trimming removed 4 bases from V and 1 base from J, with 12 bases in between. CDR3 residues: CASSSTPGGTDTQYL. The CDR3 nucleotides are TGTGCCAGCAGCTCTACTCCTGGCGGCACAGATACGCAGTATTTG.

There are a few counts of this clonotype. This chain connects TRBV5-1 to TRBJ2-7, with 11 nucleotides matching TRBD2. The germline CDR1 and CDR2 sequences are SGHRS and YFSETQ. V shed 4 bases, J shed 3 bases, and the junction held 3 bases outside the gene matches. The CDR3 runs 14 residues. The DNA for the CDR3 is TGCGCCAGCAGCACAGGGACTAGCGGCTACGAGCAGTACTTC. Translation gives CASSTGTSGYEQYF.

The CDR3 here is CASTPGPGQNIQYF. The CDR3 DNA follows: TGTGCCAGCACCCCCGGCCCGGGTCAAAACATTCAGTACTTC. V usage is TRBV7-2 and J usage is TRBJ2-4; D is unclear. CDR1 is SGHTA and CDR2 is FQGNSA in the germline V gene. The CDR3 has 14 residues. Trimming took off 7 bases at V and 5 bases at J, with 15 bases between the two ends.

The chain has TRBV29-1 and TRBJ2-3, with D possibly TRBD2 on 5 matching bases. V was cut by 3 bases and J by 10 bases, with 11 bases left in between. Germline V CDR1 and CDR2: SQVTM, ANQGSEA. The CDR3 sequence is 11 residues long. The CDR3 DNA follows: TGCAGCGTTGAGTTAGCGTCGGCGCAGTATTTT. This sequence encodes CSVELASAQYF.

The chain has TRBV29-1 and TRBJ2-1, with D perhaps matching TRBD1 or TRBD2 (5 bases each). With 4 bases removed from V and 4 bases from J, the gap between germline ends came to 11 bases. Per germline, CDR1 SQVTM and CDR2 ANQGSEA. There are 13 residues in the CDR3. This CDR3 is CSVVGGSYNEQFF. The CDR3 bases are TGCAGCGTTGTTGGGGGAAGTTACAATGAGCAGTTCTTC.

V and J are TRBV5-1 and TRBJ1-2; 10 bases are a match to TRBD1. V dropped 2 bases and J dropped 4; count of bases not matched to a gene: 5. The CDR3 has 15 amino acids. Germline V lookup: CDR1 SGHRS, CDR2 YFSETQ. CDR3 DNA: TGCGCCAGCAGCTTAGGGACAGGGGTATCCTATGGCTACACCTTC. Amino acid sequence: CASSLGTGVSYGYTF.

V is TRBV12-3 or TRBV12-4 and J is TRBJ2-2; a weak D match, TRBD1 (6 bases). V dropped 1 base and J dropped 7 bases, with 7 bases sitting between them. The CDR3 has 13 residues. CDR3 bases: TGTGCCAGCAGTTTAGGGGACAACGGGGAGCTGTTTTTT. Protein sequence: CASSLGDNGELFF.

The V gene is TRBV6-2 or TRBV6-3, the J gene TRBJ1-1; D gene unclear. The CDR3 spans 13 residues. Germline assignment: CDR1 MNHEY and CDR2 SVGEGT. The V end lost 11 bases, the J end lost 0 bases, and 13 bases lay between the germline ends. CDR3 in DNA: TGTGCCTGCTCACGGGGTGTGAACACTGAAGCTTTCTTT. Translation: CACSRGVNTEAFF.

The CDR3 is CASSFRDTKKNEQFF. CDR3 DNA: TGTGCCAGCAGTTTCCGGGACACCAAAAAAAATGAGCAGTTCTTC. The genes are TRBV6-5 and TRBJ2-1; perhaps TRBD1 as D (6 bases). This CDR3 has 15 amino acids. CDR1 and CDR2 from the germline V gene are MNHEY and SVGAGI. V was trimmed by 4 bases and J by 7 bases, leaving 17 bases between them.

The rearrangement uses TRBV12-3 or TRBV12-4 and TRBJ1-1; 9 bases fit TRBD1. V was clipped by 5 bases and J by 6 bases; unmatched bases: 10. There are 15 residues in the CDR3. CDR3 loop: CASSLLSQGAAEAFF. The CDR3 nucleotides read TGTGCCAGCAGTCTACTCTCACAGGGGGCCGCTGAAGCTTTCTTT.

The rearrangement joins TRBV3-1 to TRBJ2-1, with TRBD2 matching over 12 bases. From germline, CDR1 is LGHDT and CDR2 YNNKEL (reference sequence). V trimming: 2 bases; J trimming: 3 bases; junction bases outside the gene matches: 2. The CDR3 consists of 16 residues. The CDR3 sequence: CASSQRTSGVYNEQFF. The CDR3, as DNA: TGTGCCAGCAGCCAACGGACTAGCGGGGTCTACAATGAGCAGTTCTTC.

The chain carries TRBV28 and TRBJ2-4; D ambiguous. Germline values: CDR1 MDHEN, CDR2 SYDVKM. The CDR3 totals 16 residues. V was trimmed by 3 bases and J by 1 base, leaving 13 bases between them. CDR3 in DNA: TGTGCCAGCAGTTTTATAAGGGTGAGGGCCAAAAACATTCAGTACTTC. Its protein product is CASSFIRVRAKNIQYF.

This clonotype came up a few times. The CDR3 spells CSAGGQGANYGYTF. The CDR3 DNA reads as TGCAGTGCCGGAGGACAGGGAGCTAACTATGGCTACACCTTC. This chain links TRBV20-1 with TRBJ1-2, with 8 nucleotides matching TRBD1. The CDR3 is made up of 14 amino acids. J gave up 0 bases and V 6 bases, and 6 bases lay outside the gene matches. Germline loops: CDR1 DFQATT, CDR2 SNEGSKA (reference sequence).

In this sample, this clonotype turned up a few times. The gene calls are TRBV20-1 and TRBJ1-1; no reliable D call. This CDR3 has 10 amino acids. CDR1 DFQATT and CDR2 SNEGSKA come from the germline V gene (reference sequence). With 6 bases removed from V and 6 bases from J, the gap between germline ends came to 8 bases. This CDR3 is CSASTSEAFF. As DNA, the CDR3 is TGCAGTGCCTCAACATCTGAAGCTTTCTTT.